This paragraph covers one TCR beta chain sequence. Its target is unknown. A much larger clone lies a single base off, so this may be a read error. The data originate from a study of metastatic and nonmetastatic thyroid tumors. Study outcomes and limitations: Within blood and tumor, benign nodules reportedly had significantly lower TCR beta diversity than malignant thyroid tumors did.

None of the patients had undergone any treatment ahead of thyroid surgery. TCRdb re-clonotyped the PCR reads via MiXCR. The sample includes about 36,000 clones, around 20% of them seen just once. The sequence came from a female donor with papillary thyroid cancer or a benign thyroid nodule (not recorded which). Some clones in this sample may be carry-over from other donors' samples. Sequenced sample: blood.

In DNA, the CDR3 is TGTGCCAGCAGTCTAGCGCCCGTGGAGCTGTTTTTT. Translating gives CASSLAPVELFF. This sequence joins TRBV12-3 or TRBV12-4 and TRBJ2-2; TRBD2 might be the D (6 bases). This CDR3 is built from 12 residues.